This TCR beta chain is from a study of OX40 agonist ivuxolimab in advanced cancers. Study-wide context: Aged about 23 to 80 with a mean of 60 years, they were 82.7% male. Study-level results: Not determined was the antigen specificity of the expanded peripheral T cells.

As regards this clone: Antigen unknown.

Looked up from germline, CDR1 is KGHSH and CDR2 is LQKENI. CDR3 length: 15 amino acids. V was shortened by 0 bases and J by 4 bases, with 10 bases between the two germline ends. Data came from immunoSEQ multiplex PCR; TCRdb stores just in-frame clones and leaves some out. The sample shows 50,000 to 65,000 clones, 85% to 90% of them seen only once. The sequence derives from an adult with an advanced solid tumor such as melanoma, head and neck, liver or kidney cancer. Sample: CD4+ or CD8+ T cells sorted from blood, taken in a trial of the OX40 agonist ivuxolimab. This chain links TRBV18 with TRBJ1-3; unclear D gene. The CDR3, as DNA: TGTGCCAGCTCACCACCTTCGGTGGGGGGAAACACCATATATTTT. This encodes CASSPPSVGGNTIYF.